This T cell receptor (beta chain) was sequenced for a study of cytomegalovirus exposure and HLA in healthy donors. Study-wide results and caveats: Cytomegalovirus association was listed for 164 TCR beta chains. Among the CMV-associated chains, a few were confirmed in vitro as specific for CMV antigens.

The ends were cut back, 3 bases at V and 6 bases at J, with 15 bases in the middle. The CDR3 spans 15 residues. Looked up from germline, CDR1 is SGHDT and CDR2 is YYEEEE. TCRdb's copy holds only in-frame clones and misses some; the assay was immunoSEQ multiplex PCR. The table records tens of thousands of clones, just under 95% of them present only once. This clone was counted only a few times. As yet, its antigen is unknown. The V and J genes are TRBV5-6 and TRBJ1-4; D is undetermined. Source material: PBMCs. The clonotype was recovered from a man younger than 35 in good health and CMV-seropositive. In DNA, the CDR3 is TGTGCCAGCAGCTATTATCCAAATCCAGATGAAAAACTGTTTTTT. Its protein is CASSYYPNPDEKLFF.